These 22 T cell receptor beta chains were sequenced from one sample in a study of T cells after yellow fever vaccination. From the 5' RACE reads, TCRdb called clonotypes with MiXCR, one entry per CDR3 protein. This table holds 300,000 to 350,000 distinct CDR3 sequences, around 4.3% found once. The sequencing used PBMCs, collected 15 days after the yellow fever booster vaccination. These receptors all stem from a man younger than 35 who received the YFV17D yellow fever vaccine.

The chain couples TRBV5-4 to TRBJ1-5; 12 bases match TRBD1. CDR3 size: 15 residues. Germline values: CDR1 SGHNT, CDR2 YYREEE (reference sequence). The J segment lost 5 bases and the V segment lost 4 bases, leaving 4 bases of the junction unmatched. The CDR3 region is CASSVGTGGHQPQHF. The DNA for the CDR3 is TGTGCCAGCAGCGTTGGGACAGGGGGCCATCAGCCCCAGCATTTT.

This clonotype occurred a few times. V is TRBV20-1 and J is TRBJ1-2; D is ambiguous. This CDR3 has 15 amino acids. Per the germline V gene, CDR1 is DFQATT and CDR2 is SNEGSKA (reference sequence). Trimming pared 0 bases from V and 4 bases from J, leaving 15 bases between. CDR3 protein: CSARDPYYSPYGYTF. As DNA, the CDR3 is TGCAGTGCTAGAGATCCCTACTACAGCCCCTATGGCTACACCTTC.

This chain joins TRBV10-2 and TRBJ2-7; 7 bases agree with TRBD2. J was trimmed by 1 base and V by 8 bases; bases with no gene match: 8. Per germline, CDR1 WSHSY and CDR2 SAAADI. This CDR3 spans 14 amino acids. The CDR3 nucleotides read TGCGCCAGCGCGGGGGAGGGACGGTCCTACGAGCAGTACTTC. Protein product: CASAGEGRSYEQYF.

This clonotype was counted many times. This chain joins TRBV24-1 and TRBJ1-6, with no clear D. Germline V gene sequence: CDR1 KGHDR, CDR2 SFDVKD. There are 14 residues in the CDR3. Deletions cut 3 bases from V and 7 bases from J, with 9 bases between. The CDR3 sequence: CATSDEGVNSPLHF. The CDR3 DNA is TGTGCCACCAGTGATGAGGGCGTCAATTCACCCCTCCACTTT.

The gene calls are TRBV7-2 and TRBJ2-5; TRBD1 agrees at 9 bases. From germline, CDR1 is SGHTA and CDR2 FQGNSA. CDR3 length equals 15 residues. Unmatched junction bases numbered 8, after V lost 4 bases and J lost 5 bases. CDR3 region: CASSSWTGAGETQYF. CDR3 sequence (DNA): TGTGCCAGCAGCTCCTGGACAGGGGCGGGGGAGACCCAGTACTTC.

This clonotype was seen repeatedly, ten times or more. This CDR3 reads CASSFGPSGEDTQYF. DNA for the CDR3: TGTGCCAGCAGCTTTGGGCCCAGCGGGGAGGATACGCAGTATTTT. V usage is TRBV7-2 and J usage is TRBJ2-3; 7 bases match TRBD2. Germline CDR1 reads SGHTA; CDR2 reads FQGNSA. V shed 3 bases, J shed 6 bases, and the junction held 9 bases outside the gene matches. The CDR3 covers 15 residues.

This clonotype was detected ten times or more. The chain is built from TRBV29-1 and TRBJ2-1; TRBD1 might be the D (5 bases). From germline, CDR1 is SQVTM and CDR2 ANQGSEA. The V gene lost 0 bases and the J gene lost 8 bases, with 14 bases spanning the gap. The CDR3 runs to 14 residues. This CDR3 is CSVEEWQGGDEQFF. The DNA for the CDR3 is TGCAGCGTTGAAGAGTGGCAGGGTGGGGATGAGCAGTTCTTC.

There are a few counts of this clonotype. The chain joins TRBV10-3 to TRBJ1-5; TRBD1 is a possible D gene (5 bases). Germline V gene sequence: CDR1 ENHRY, CDR2 SYGVKD. The CDR3 totals 15 residues. Trimming pared 3 bases from V and 5 bases from J, leaving 14 bases between. CDR3 amino acids: CAISEAGRDDQPQHF. CDR3 DNA: TGTGCCATCAGTGAAGCTGGAAGGGACGATCAGCCCCAGCATTTT.

This clonotype has only a few counts. This CDR3 is CASRITGTANSPLHF. The CDR3, as DNA: TGTGCCAGCAGGATCACCGGGACAGCAAATTCACCCCTCCACTTT. This chain connects TRBV7-8 to TRBJ1-6, with TRBD1 matching over 7 bases. CDR1 SGHVS and CDR2 FQNEAQ come from the germline V gene. The length of the CDR3 is 15 residues. The V and J ends lost 6 bases and 7 bases, in that order; junction bases with no gene match: 9.

This clonotype has a count of ten or more. The J gene is TRBJ1-2, the V gene TRBV12-3 or TRBV12-4, with a possible D match to TRBD1 (5 bases). V was trimmed by 0 bases and J by 5 bases, leaving 13 bases between them. The CDR3 runs to 15 residues. The CDR3 reads CASSLAGGTEYGYTF. The CDR3 bases are TGTGCCAGCAGTTTAGCGGGGGGGACCGAATATGGCTACACCTTC.

The table lists this clonotype with many counts. V is TRBV20-1 and J is TRBJ2-3, with 8 bases lining up with TRBD2. The germline CDR1 and CDR2 sequences are DFQATT and SNEGSKA (reference sequence). V shed 5 bases and J 2 bases; nucleotides not matched to a gene: 12. This CDR3 is built from 16 residues. CDR3 bases: TGCAGTGCTCGTTTTGGCAGCGGGGGACCCACAGATACGCAGTATTTT. This sequence encodes CSARFGSGGPTDTQYF.

Ten or more counts support this clonotype. The J gene is TRBJ2-5, the V gene TRBV12-3 or TRBV12-4; possibly TRBD2 for D (7 bases). The CDR3 has 14 residues. V lost 4 bases and J lost 6, with 15 bases in between. The CDR3 DNA reads TGTGCCAGCAGTTACCGGGGGGCCGCAAAGACCCAGTACTTC. This sequence encodes CASSYRGAAKTQYF.

This clonotype was recorded many times. The chain recombines TRBV4-1 with TRBJ2-5, with D uncertain. The CDR3 extends over 13 amino acids. Germline assignment: CDR1 MGHRA and CDR2 YSYEKL. Trimming removed 3 bases from V and 1 base from J, with 6 bases in between. CDR3 sequence (DNA): TGCGCCAGCAGCCACTGGACCCAAGAGACCCAGTACTTC. Translation gives CASSHWTQETQYF.

This clonotype was seen a handful of times. The rearrangement joins TRBV3-1 to TRBJ2-4, with TRBD1 matching over 7 bases. There are 12 residues in the CDR3. Germline V gene data show CDR1 as LGHDT and CDR2 as YNNKEL (reference sequence). Germline trimming cut 6 bases from V and 7 bases from J; bases unmatched to any gene: 3. Written as DNA, the CDR3 is TGTGCCAGCAGGGACAGGCTTAACATTCAGTACTTC. Translating gives CASRDRLNIQYF.

The chain combines TRBV6-1 with TRBJ1-5; TRBD1 matches at 8 bases. The CDR3 spans 15 residues. Unmatched junction bases numbered 4, after V lost 3 bases and J lost 3 bases. CDR1 and CDR2 from the germline V gene are MNHNS and SASEGT. The chain's CDR3 is CASSEWTGLNQPQHF. DNA for the CDR3: TGTGCCAGCAGTGAGTGGACAGGGCTCAATCAGCCCCAGCATTTT.

The sample holds many counts of this clonotype. CDR3 nucleotide sequence: TGCAGTGCTAGAGACCCTCAGACAGGGAGCAATCAGCCCCAGCATTTT. Translation gives CSARDPQTGSNQPQHF. This sequence joins TRBV20-1 and TRBJ1-5, with TRBD1 identical over 7 bases. In germline, CDR1 is DFQATT, CDR2 SNEGSKA (reference sequence). CDR3 length: 16 residues. V lost 0 bases and J lost 1; bases outside the gene matches: 6.

This clonotype was seen more than once but under ten times. This rearrangement joins TRBV5-5 to TRBJ1-6; tentative D call: TRBD1 (6 bases). Trimming left V 3 bases short and J 6 bases short, with 10 bases between. The CDR3 loop spans 14 amino acids. The germline gives CDR1 SGHKS, CDR2 YYEKEE (reference sequence). The CDR3 reads CASSWGQANSPLHF. For the CDR3, the DNA is TGTGCCAGCAGCTGGGGACAAGCTAATTCACCCCTCCACTTT.

The table lists this clonotype with many counts. The V call is TRBV12-3 or TRBV12-4, the J call TRBJ1-1; 8 nucleotides match TRBD1. The J segment lost 5 bases and the V segment lost 6 bases, leaving 14 bases of the junction unmatched. The length of the CDR3 is 16 residues. CDR3 nucleotide sequence: TGTGCCAGCAGGCTTCACTCACAGGGGGAACGGACTGAAGCTTTCTTT. Its protein product is CASRLHSQGERTEAFF.

This clonotype was recorded a few times. The rearrangement uses TRBV6-5 and TRBJ1-6; D might be TRBD1 (5 bases). With 4 bases removed from V and 8 bases from J, the gap between germline ends came to 15 bases. The CDR3 has 15 residues. The germline V gene encodes CDR1 MNHEY and CDR2 SVGAGI. The CDR3 DNA reads as TGTGCCAGCAGTTCCTTCAGGGAACGGCATTCACCCCTCCACTTT. This gives the protein CASSSFRERHSPLHF.

Ten or more counts support this clonotype. The gene calls are TRBV4-2 and TRBJ2-1; no reliable D call. The V end was cut by 0 bases, the J end by 13 bases, with 10 bases between. This CDR3 is 12 amino acids long. Germline lookup yields CDR1 LGHNA and CDR2 YNFKEQ. The CDR3 DNA sequence: TGTGCCAGCAGCCAAGATGGGCGGAGTCAGTTCTTC. Translating it yields CASSQDGRSQFF.

This clonotype showed up just a few times. V gene TRBV5-5 combines with J gene TRBJ2-3; D is unresolved. Looked up from germline, CDR1 is SGHKS and CDR2 is YYEKEE (reference sequence). This CDR3 is built from 12 residues. Between the trimmed V and J ends, which lost 4 bases and 5 bases, there was a span of 8 bases. The CDR3 nucleotides are TGTGCCAGCAGCCGACTCCAAGATACGCAGTATTTT. Translated, it gives CASSRLQDTQYF.

This clonotype was picked up many times. The genes are TRBV5-1 and TRBJ2-1; D not certain. This CDR3 spans 14 amino acids. The ends were cut back, 4 bases at V and 1 base at J, with 9 bases in the middle. CDR1 is SGHRS, CDR2 YFSETQ, per germline. Here the CDR3 reads CASSPDPSYNEQFF. Here the CDR3 DNA reads TGCGCCAGCAGCCCGGACCCATCCTACAATGAGCAGTTCTTC.